The clone carrying this T cell receptor beta chain was seen more than once but under ten times. Antigen unknown. The sample is drawn from a study of T cell responses to AZD1222 COVID-19 vaccine. CDR3 length equals 15 residues. Looked up from germline, CDR1 is MNHNY and CDR2 is SVGAGI (reference sequence). V gave up 0 bases and J gave up 5 bases; unmatched junction bases: 2. Whole-study findings and limits: A rise in Spike-specific TCR breadth and depth followed two AZD1222 doses. Researchers report vaccine-associated CD4 TCRs spanning spike, with dominance at 160-218 and 743-854. Repertoire sampling was restricted to post-peak T cell response timepoints.

The data were produced by immunoSEQ multiplex PCR, yet TCRdb's version contains in-frame clones alone and is incomplete. Seen here are 150,000 or so clones, about 89% observed once, and the top ten hold 1.5% to 2%. The chain recombines TRBV6-6 with TRBJ1-5, with 9 bases aligning to TRBD1. This receptor was obtained from an adult in good health. This sample comprised peripheral blood, obtained on day 0 of AZD1222 vaccination. DNA of the CDR3: TGTGCCAGCAGTTACTCGAGACAGGGGGATCAGCCCCAGCATTTT. The encoded protein is CASSYSRQGDQPQHF.